What follows are 14 T cell receptor beta chains derived from one specimen sequenced in a study of T cells in Graves' hyperthyroidism and ophthalmopathy. RNA transcripts provided the source from which TCR beta CDR3 regions were amplified. The HTBI primer set served for first-round RT-PCR of the TCR CDR3. TCRdb re-derived calls from the multiplex PCR reads in MiXCR, one entry per CDR3 protein. The top ten clones hold about 30% of a sample with approximately 360,000 distinct CDR3 sequences, 15% to 17% of them seen once. The sample comprised blood. The receptors shown here come from a woman aged 18-30 years with Graves' hyperthyroidism that later progressed to Graves' ophthalmopathy.

This clonotype was seen more than once but under ten times. This rearrangement joins TRBV25-1 to TRBJ1-4; D not certain. Looked up from germline, CDR1 is MGHDK and CDR2 is SYGVNS. V was cut by 1 base and J by 7 bases, with 10 bases left in between. The CDR3 sequence is 14 residues long. Here the CDR3 DNA reads TGTGCCAGCAGTGAATCGGGGTTGGGTGAAAAACTGTTTTTT. It yields the protein CASSESGLGEKLFF.

The chain joins TRBV6-1 to TRBJ2-7; 9 nucleotides line up with TRBD1. Germline assignment: CDR1 MNHNS and CDR2 SASEGT. The CDR3 totals 13 residues. V lost 10 bases, J lost 0 bases, and 4 bases stayed unmatched. CDR3 region: CATWTGASYEQYF. The CDR3 DNA reads as TGTGCCACCTGGACAGGGGCCTCCTACGAGCAGTACTTC.

Ten or more counts support this clonotype. This chain joins TRBV20-1 and TRBJ2-5; TRBD1 matches 10 bases. Germline trimming cut 1 base from V and 5 bases from J; bases unmatched to any gene: 13. The CDR3 covers 17 residues. CDR1 and CDR2 from the germline V gene are DFQATT and SNEGSKA (reference sequence). The chain's CDR3 is CSARGVPGQGPRETQYF. The DNA for the CDR3 is TGCAGTGCTAGAGGTGTCCCGGGACAGGGGCCACGGGAGACCCAGTACTTC.

Only a few counts were recorded for this clonotype. The rearrangement links TRBV24-1 to TRBJ1-5, with 10 bases aligning to TRBD1. V trimming: 5 bases; J trimming: 5 bases; junction bases outside the gene matches: 20. Per germline, CDR1 KGHDR and CDR2 SFDVKD. This CDR3 is 20 amino acids long. DNA for the CDR3: TGTGCCACCAGTGGAACCATCGGGACAGGGGATGGGAAAGCTCATCAGCCCCAGCATTTT. Its translation is CATSGTIGTGDGKAHQPQHF.

This clonotype was detected ten times or more. The V call is TRBV12-3 or TRBV12-4, the J call TRBJ2-3; possible D gene TRBD2, 6 bases. Deletions cut 3 bases from V and 2 bases from J, with 15 bases between. CDR3 length equals 16 residues. The CDR3 nucleotides are TGTGCCAGCAGTTTGTATCCGGGACTTCCCACAGATACGCAGTATTTT. Translating it yields CASSLYPGLPTDTQYF.

Of note for this clonotype: A much larger clone lies one base from this, so it may be a read error. CDR3 coding DNA: TGTGCCAGCTCGGGGGTAAACTCCTACAATGAGCAGCTCTTC. Translation gives CASSGVNSYNEQLF. This chain uses TRBV6-2 or TRBV6-3 with TRBJ2-1; a possible D gene is TRBD2 (6 bases). The germline gives CDR1 MNHEY, CDR2 SVGEGT. This CDR3 comprises 14 residues.

This clonotype showed up many times. V usage is TRBV3-2 and J usage is TRBJ1-2. TRBV3-2 is a known pseudogene. The CDR3 length is 12 residues. CDR3 DNA: TGTGCCAGCAGCCAAGAGGGCTATGGCTACACCTTC. It translates to CASSQEGYGYTF.

In its sample, this clonotype was seen many times. This chain connects TRBV28 to TRBJ1-2, with D possibly being TRBD1 (5 bases). Trimming cost V 4 bases and J 6 bases, with 12 bases left between them. This CDR3 has 13 residues. Germline values: CDR1 MDHEN, CDR2 SYDVKM. CDR3 DNA sequence: TGTGCCAGCAGTTCACAGGAACGGGATGGCTACACCTTC. This gives the protein CASSSQERDGYTF.

In its sample, this clonotype was seen a few times. The rearrangement joins TRBV7-9 to TRBJ1-1; D perhaps matches TRBD1 (5 bases). Trimming removed 3 bases from V and 10 bases from J, with 15 bases in between. Germline V gives CDR1 SEHNR, CDR2 FQNEAQ (reference sequence). The CDR3 loop spans 13 amino acids. The CDR3 here is CASSFDAPRVAFF. The CDR3 nucleotides are TGTGCCAGCAGCTTTGACGCCCCCAGGGTAGCTTTCTTT.

There are many counts of this clonotype. This chain links TRBV2 with TRBJ2-1, with D perhaps TRBD1 or TRBD2 (5 bases each). The CDR3 covers 17 residues. In germline, CDR1 is SNHLY, CDR2 FYNNEI. V lost 0 bases and J 0 bases, leaving 12 bases between the germline ends. The chain's CDR3 is CASSEALRGSSYNEQFF. The CDR3 DNA reads TGTGCCAGCAGTGAAGCGCTTCGGGGCAGCTCCTACAATGAGCAGTTCTTC.

This chain joins TRBV11-2 and TRBJ2-3, with 13 nucleotides matching TRBD2. Per germline, CDR1 SGHAT and CDR2 FQNNGV. The junction had 7 bases not matched to a gene; V was cut back by 5 bases and J by 5 bases. The CDR3 has 16 amino acids. The CDR3 is CASSQLAGGPEDTQYF. In nucleotides, the CDR3 is TGTGCCAGCAGCCAACTAGCGGGAGGGCCGGAAGATACGCAGTATTTT.

This clonotype has a count of ten or more. The rearrangement uses TRBV27 and TRBJ2-1; D not resolved. V dropped 3 bases and J dropped 9 bases, with 12 bases sitting between them. The germline V gene has CDR1 MNHEY and CDR2 SMNVEV (reference sequence). The CDR3 is 13 residues long. CDR3 coding DNA: TGTGCCAGCAGTTTTACGGTGCGTGGTGAGCAGTTCTTC. This gives the protein CASSFTVRGEQFF.

A few counts support this clonotype. CDR3 sequence reads: CATSRGGLAGVWANEQFF. The CDR3 coding sequence is TGTGCCACCAGTCGGGGGGGACTAGCGGGAGTATGGGCCAATGAGCAGTTCTTC. This chain uses TRBV24-1 with TRBJ2-1, with TRBD2 identical over 14 bases. The V gene's germline CDR1 is KGHDR and CDR2 SFDVKD. Trimming removed 6 bases from V and 6 bases from J; junction bases left unmatched: 12. The CDR3 is 18 amino acids.

The sample holds a few counts of this clonotype. The genes are TRBV7-2 and TRBJ2-1, with 9 bases lining up with TRBD2. There are 18 residues in the CDR3. Germline V gene lookup returns CDR1 SGHTA and CDR2 FQGNSA. Trimming at V came to 1 base and at J to 0 bases, leaving 7 bases not matched to a gene. CDR3 in amino acids: CASSLGGLSGSSYNEQFF. The CDR3, as DNA: TGTGCCAGCAGCTTAGGGGGCCTTAGCGGGAGCTCCTACAATGAGCAGTTCTTC. Looking up the rest from reference TRBV7-2 and TRBJ2-1 gives the full variable domain: GAGVSQSPSNKVTEKGKDVELRCDPISGHTALYWYRQSLGQGLEFLIYFQGNSAPDKSGLPSDRFSAERTGGSVSTLTIQRTQQEDSAVYLCASSLGGLSGSSYNEQFFGPGTRLTVL.